Here is one TCR beta chain with its context. Its antigen is unknown. No qualities accompany the bases; no much larger clone lies one base away. The sample belongs to a study of T cell clones after liver transplantation (dated by TCRdb to the late 2010s). About the study as a whole: The samples were obtained from ITN030ST, a randomized trial that attempted immunosuppression withdrawal within 2 years after liver transplantation. Blood samples were taken pre-transplant, pre-randomization before withdrawal, and post-randomization after full withdrawal or failed withdrawal. Until randomization at 12-24 months post-transplant, subjects were given standard immunosuppression, with no induction therapy. A cohort of 8 liver transplant recipients was studied, of whom 3 were classified as tolerant and 5 as non-tolerant. Tolerance was defined as complete withdrawal of immunosuppression for at least one year without a rise in liver enzymes beyond twice the upper limit of normal. Donor-reactive T cell clones were identified by TCRbeta sequencing following a pre-transplant mixed lymphocyte reaction and were subsequently tracked in post-transplant blood. Third party-reactive TCRbeta sequences from pre-transplant MLRs were also identified as an antigen-independent comparator for donor-reactive sequences. Three of the eight recipients were HCV-positive; the others were transplanted for non-autoimmune, non-viral indications. Results the study describes overall, beyond this receptor: Donor-reactive sequences declined more than third party-reactive ones, suggesting partial antigen-specific deletion unrelated to withdrawal success. The conclusions were considered preliminary, being limited by small, heterogeneous patient numbers and non-standardized post-transplant time points. When repertoire turnover was taken into account, detection of donor-reactive sequences was significantly reduced in 7 of 8 subjects for CD4 and in 8 of 8 subjects for CD8. In two subjects, low numbers of available donor cells limited the measurable donor-reactive repertoire. In 5 of 8 subjects, circulating donor-reactive CD4 TCRbeta sequences decreased significantly after transplant, regardless of tolerance or HCV status. Since no allograft tissue specimens were available, donor-reactive T cells may have migrated into the graft instead of being deleted.

Unmatched junction bases come to 2, with V trimmed by 0 bases and J by 4 bases. CDR1 and CDR2, looked up from the germline V gene, are ENHRY and SYGVKD. The CDR3 goes from the cysteine to the phenylalanine over 15 residues. Kept here is only the CDR3 DNA, which spans 45 bases and is read in frame from base 1. Using immunoSEQ, frozen genomic DNA was subjected to high-throughput TCRbeta CDR3 sequencing, a process that included PCR amplification, mapping, bias correction and internal controls. In the authors' own workflow: Productive rearrangements were retained, and unique TCRbeta sequences were defined by the CDR3 nucleotide sequence together with the V and J gene. A sequence counted as donor-reactive only if the sequence showed at least 5-fold expansion in CFSE-low cells compared with unstimulated pre-transplant cells and had a frequency of at least 0.01%. Minimum frequency thresholds were set for each subject on the basis of the unstimulated sample with the lowest template count, so that a detection power of at least 90% was ensured. Jensen-Shannon divergence between the top 1000 TCRbeta sequences post-transplant and pre-transplant was used to measure repertoire turnover. Changes in detection of donor-reactive sequences were assessed with two-sided Fisher's exact tests. The immuneACCESS repertoire file appears here via TCRdb, limited to in-frame rearrangements. These files lack a portion of the clones; in checked studies, under half of the deficit traces to unresolved V genes, and the cause of the others is not known. V, J and clone size reflect that table, while D and trimming were determined from the DNA. The sample records about 75,000 clones, 84% of which are singletons. 2.1% of the sample is taken by the ten largest.

Unstimulated PBMCs, after thawing, were stained for CD3, CD4 and CD8 and then FACS-sorted into CD3+CD4+ and CD3+CD8+ populations. Each of the 8 studied subjects was randomized to immunosuppression withdrawal. The Qiagen DNeasy Blood and Tissue Kit was used to isolate genomic DNA. Sample: CD4+ T cells from blood, taken less than 50 months after liver transplant. The receptor chain draws on TRBV10-3 and TRBJ2-2, and 7 junction bases match TRBD2. The sequence came from a human patient who received a liver transplant. In transplant recipients, some T cells may be of donor rather than host origin. The CDR3 region: CAISESGGSTGELFF. The sequenced DNA is TGTGCCATCAGTGAGTCGGGGGGGAGCACCGGGGAGCTGTTTTTT.